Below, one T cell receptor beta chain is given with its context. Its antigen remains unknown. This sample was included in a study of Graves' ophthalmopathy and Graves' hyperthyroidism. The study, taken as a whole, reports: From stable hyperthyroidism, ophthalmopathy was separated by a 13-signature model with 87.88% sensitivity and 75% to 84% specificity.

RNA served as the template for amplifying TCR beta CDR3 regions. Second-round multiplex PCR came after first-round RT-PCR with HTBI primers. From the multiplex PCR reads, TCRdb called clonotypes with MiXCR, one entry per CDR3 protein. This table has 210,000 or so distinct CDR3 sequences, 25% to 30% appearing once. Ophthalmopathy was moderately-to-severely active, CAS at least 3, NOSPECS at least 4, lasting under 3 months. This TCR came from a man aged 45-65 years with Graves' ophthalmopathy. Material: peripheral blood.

The DNA for the CDR3 is TGCGCCAGCAGCTTGGGGCCGGTTAACTATGGCTACACCTTC. Translation: CASSLGPVNYGYTF. The rearrangement uses TRBV5-1 and TRBJ1-2; no definite D call. This CDR3 has 14 residues. Deletions cut 0 bases from V and 1 base from J, with 7 bases between. Germline CDR1 SGHRS, CDR2 YFSETQ.